This T cell receptor (beta chain) was observed in a study of blood T cell repertoires in COVID-19. Methods used by the authors: Scientists estimated how many nucleated cells there were by amplifying reference gene primers. The method was immunoSEQ multiplex PCR; TCRdb's version includes in-frame clones alone and lacks a portion of them. V and J calls and clone size are given by that table; D and trimming were obtained from the DNA. The sample records 110,000 to 150,000 clones, about 80% being singletons. Sequences were obtained from peripheral blood. This sequence was found in a man between 65 and 85 years old who had recovered from COVID-19.

CDR3 sequence (DNA): TGCGCCAGCAGGAGAGGAGAAGGAAATGAAAAACTGTTTTTT. Translating it yields CASRRGEGNEKLFF. The J gene is TRBJ1-4, the V gene TRBV5-1; D is unclear. Trimming removed 5 bases at V and 5 bases at J, with 13 bases between. The CDR3 consists of 14 residues. The V gene's germline CDR1 is SGHRS and CDR2 YFSETQ.